This T cell receptor beta chain was observed in a study of T cell clonotyping in hematopoietic cell transplantation. This clone was counted a single time. Its matching antigen is unknown. Germline V lookup: CDR1 SGHAT, CDR2 FQNNGV. This CDR3 contains 16 residues. The V end was cut by 5 bases, the J end by 0 bases, with 17 bases between. General study points: At the given depth, recipient repertoires were over 97% de novo clonotypes. Graft donor and pretransplant recipient Inverse Simpson Index values predicted broader posttransplant TCR diversity. No sorting was done, leaving CD4 and CD8 contributions mixed. Recipient TCR diversity dropped after transplant; expanded clonotypes rose from day 30 to 180.

Here immunoSEQ multiplex PCR was the method, and the copy in TCRdb shows in-frame clones only, minus some. The table has 17,000 or so clones, around 90% seen once; the top ten hold about 5.4%. Input material: peripheral blood mononuclear cells. The chain joins TRBV11-2 to TRBJ2-7, with no clear D. The receptor was isolated from a man aged 35 to 55 in good health. Some clones in this sample may be carry-over from other donors' samples. CDR3 in amino acids: CASSLGGLSPSYEQYF. In DNA, the CDR3 is TGTGCCAGCAGCCTGGGTGGTCTTTCCCCCTCCTACGAGCAGTACTTC.